This T cell receptor (beta chain) came from a study of CXCR3-negative and CXCR3-positive naive CD8 T cells. Through 5' RACE with UMI labels, the TRB cDNA libraries were prepared. TCRdb reanalyzed the 5' RACE reads, giving one entry per CDR3 protein sequence and no DNA. Here the sample table reports 100,000 to 150,000 distinct CDR3 sequences. The CDR3 is made up of 19 amino acids. The germline gives CDR1 DFQATT, CDR2 SNEGSKA (reference sequence). The sequence was obtained from a human donor in good health. Some clones in this sample may be carry-over from other donors' samples. The sample taken for sequencing was naive CXCR3- CD8+ T cells from blood. Subset given: CD45RO-CCR7+CD27+CD95- naive CD8+ T cells lacking CXCR3 (TNR3-). V and J are TRBV20-1 and TRBJ2-1; there is no DNA to check the TCRdb D call of TRBD2. This CDR3 reads CSAIASLAGSGGSYNEQFF.